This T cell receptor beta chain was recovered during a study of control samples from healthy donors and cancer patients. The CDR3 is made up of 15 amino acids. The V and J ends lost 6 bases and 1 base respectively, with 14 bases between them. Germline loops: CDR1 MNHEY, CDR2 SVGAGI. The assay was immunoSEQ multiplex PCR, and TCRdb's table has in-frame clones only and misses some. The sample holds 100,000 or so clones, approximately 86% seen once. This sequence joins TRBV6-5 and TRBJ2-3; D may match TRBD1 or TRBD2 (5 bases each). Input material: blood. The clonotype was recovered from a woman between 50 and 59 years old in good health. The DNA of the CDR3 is TGTGCCAGCAGATCCGGGACGACGGGCACAGATACGCAGTATTTT. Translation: CASRSGTTGTDTQYF.